What follows describes a single TCR beta chain. This clonotype appeared a few times. Its antigen target is currently unknown. No base-level quality is on record; no much larger clone is a single base apart. Donors were six healthy women forming three monozygous twin pairs. All three twin pairs had been reared together, and it was thought likely that the same infectious agents and vaccines had been met by these twin pairs. RNA was isolated from peripheral blood mononuclear cells and used to prepare TCR cDNA libraries. These data come from a study of identical twins' blood T cells (dated by TCRdb to the early 2010s). For the wider study: About 48 million Illumina reads were obtained across about twelve libraries, of which six were alpha-chain libraries and six were beta-chain libraries. The study compared TCR alpha and beta chain repertoires of three pairs of monozygous twins using next-generation sequencing to assess genetic influence on repertoire formation. What the research found in general, with its limitations: Twin pairs were reported to be markedly more alike in V gene usage than unrelated donors were, even when looking at non-selected out-of-frame TCRbeta clonotypes. Validation by independent studies was stated to be required for the proposed role of the TCRalpha J segment in MHC recognition during thymic selection. Because the twins were raised together, environmental influences could not be ruled out as an explanation for the similarity between twins. Among the most abundant TCRbeta clonotypes, each donor shared more CDR3 sequences with her twin than with unrelated donors. The number of CDR3 clonotypes shared between two donors was mainly determined by the product of the cloneset sizes of the two donors, and no clear deviation from this trend was shown by twins.

The library was built by means of 5' RACE. The run used an Illumina Genome Analyzer IIx. RNA-based TCR cDNA libraries were prepared by a previously described protocol with several modifications. To prevent cross-contamination, sample-specific barcodes were introduced on both ends of each TCR cDNA library during cDNA synthesis and amplification. The study's processing was this. Each individual had between about 100,000 and nearly 500,000 identified clonotypes, and each library contained roughly 2.2 to 3.6 million CDR3-containing reads. Reads carrying improper barcode index combinations were removed, after which the MiTCR software was used to build a cloneset for each library. MiTCR filtered or rescued low-quality reads and corrected PCR and sequencing errors when assembling CDR3 clonotypes. Artificial out-of-frame clonotypes were removed by being mapped to in-frame sequences, with one indel in the CDR3 allowed. To measure how similar V and J gene usage was between donors, Jensen-Shannon divergence was divided by mean entropy. TCRdb reprocessing: public reads trimmed at Q25 with fastp, clones called with MiXCR, in-frame beta chains kept. Rows with a matching CDR3 protein are joined into one entry that keeps the most common DNA and genes. These V and J calls rely on TCRdb rather than the paper's analysis. This sample has 350,000 to 400,000 distinct CDR3 sequences in its table, and roughly 27% of those were observed once. The ten most abundant clones make up 5.5% to 7% of the sample.

From the cysteine through the phenylalanine, the CDR3 covers 14 amino acids. The kept DNA is CDR3 alone, 42 bases in frame from the first base. The germline V gene sets CDR1 to SGHAT and CDR2 to FQNNGV. V is reduced by 2 bases and J by 10 bases, leaving a spacing of 15 bases between them. The rearrangement combines TRBV11-2 with TRBJ1-5, with the D gene not clear enough to name. Sequencing input: PBMCs. This receptor was taken from a woman aged 18 to 49 in good health. The bases are TGTGCCAGCAGCTTAACCAACGGTATGGAACCCCAGCATTTT. Its amino acids are CASSLTNGMEPQHF.